Listed here are 9 T cell receptor beta chains from one sample, sequenced in a study of cytomegalovirus exposure and HLA in healthy donors. Primers for the PCR totalled 60 Vbeta and 13 Jbeta. Assay used: immunoSEQ multiplex PCR; TCRdb lists only in-frame clones, some missing. This sample has roughly 180,000 clones, with more than 80% found just once. Material for sequencing was PBMCs. The receptor set was obtained from a young man in good health and CMV-seronegative.

J is TRBJ2-3 and V is TRBV7-9, with D hard to call. The ends were cut back, 5 bases at V and 4 bases at J, with 7 bases in the middle. CDR1 is SEHNR, CDR2 FQNEAQ, per germline (reference sequence). This CDR3 contains 12 residues. The CDR3 sequence is CASSRLADTQYF. CDR3 nucleotide sequence: TGTGCCAGCAGCCGTCTAGCAGATACGCAGTATTTT. The full variable domain, completed using reference TRBV7-9 and TRBJ2-3, is DTGVSQNPRHKITKRGQNVTFRCDPISEHNRLYWYRQTLGQGPEFLTYFQNEAQLEKSRLLSDRFSAERPKGSFSTLEIQRTEQGDSAMYLCASSRLADTQYFGPGTRLTVL.

V and J are TRBV7-9 and TRBJ1-1; 10 nucleotides match TRBD1. Germline trimming cut 1 base from V and 0 bases from J; bases unmatched to any gene: 2. Germline loops: CDR1 SEHNR, CDR2 FQNEAQ (reference sequence). The CDR3 extends over 16 amino acids. The CDR3 here is CASSLGTGGMNTEAFF. The DNA for the CDR3 is TGTGCCAGCAGCTTAGGGACAGGGGGGATGAACACTGAAGCTTTCTTT.

This chain joins TRBV29-1 and TRBJ2-7, with 7 bases matching TRBD2. Germline assignment: CDR1 SQVTM and CDR2 ANQGSEA. CDR3 size: 14 residues. The V and J ends lost 4 bases and 3 bases, in that order; junction bases with no gene match: 9. CDR3 DNA sequence: TGCAGCGTTGTGAGCGGGGTCGAAAACTACGAGCAGTACTTC. Translating gives CSVVSGVENYEQYF.

This chain uses TRBV5-1 with TRBJ2-5; D perhaps matches TRBD2 (6 bases). Germline loops: CDR1 SGHRS, CDR2 YFSETQ. The CDR3 is 14 residues long. Trimming pared 0 bases from V and 4 bases from J, leaving 10 bases between. The CDR3: CASSLAGLRETQYF. The CDR3 nucleotides are TGCGCCAGCAGCTTGGCGGGACTCCGAGAGACCCAGTACTTC.

The chain combines TRBV29-1 with TRBJ2-7; 9 nucleotides match TRBD2. Germline values: CDR1 SQVTM, CDR2 ANQGSEA. Trimming at V came to 1 base and at J to 3 bases, leaving 10 bases not matched to a gene. This CDR3 is 16 amino acids long. CDR3 region: CSVEGGLSGSFYEQYF. CDR3 coding DNA: TGCAGCGTTGAAGGGGGACTTAGCGGGAGTTTCTACGAGCAGTACTTC.

The chain has TRBV7-2 and TRBJ2-3; TRBD2 matches 14 bases. The CDR3 is 19 amino acids. V dropped 2 bases and J dropped 0; count of bases not matched to a gene: 7. Germline loops: CDR1 SGHTA, CDR2 FQGNSA. The CDR3 coding sequence is TGTGCCAGCAGCTTACTACCGGGACTAGCGGGAGATAGCACAGATACGCAGTATTTT. It translates to CASSLLPGLAGDSTDTQYF.

J is TRBJ1-2 and V is TRBV11-2; D remains unclear. The CDR3 has 13 residues. Looked up from germline, CDR1 is SGHAT and CDR2 is FQNNGV. V lost 2 bases to trimming and J lost 8 bases, with 12 bases between them. This chain's CDR3 is CASSLPGVRGYTF. The CDR3 bases are TGTGCCAGCAGCTTACCAGGCGTGAGAGGCTACACCTTC.

The V gene is TRBV29-1, the J gene TRBJ2-1; a possible D gene is TRBD1 (5 bases). This CDR3 region has 14 residues. V lost 5 bases and J lost 5, with 16 bases in between. CDR1 is SQVTM, CDR2 ANQGSEA, per germline. The CDR3 region is CSVSDTVLDNEQFF. For the CDR3, the DNA is TGCAGCGTTTCGGACACTGTGTTAGACAATGAGCAGTTCTTC.

The chain recombines TRBV28 with TRBJ1-1; D remains ambiguous. This CDR3 spans 13 amino acids. Trimming removed 5 bases at V and 1 base at J, with 8 bases between. Germline V gives CDR1 MDHEN, CDR2 SYDVKM. Here the CDR3 reads CASSPSENTEAFF. The DNA for the CDR3 is TGTGCCAGCAGTCCCTCAGAGAACACTGAAGCTTTCTTT.